This section outlines one TCR beta chain sequence together with its context. Its antigen is unknown. Base qualities are not recorded, but no much larger clone differs from it by a single base. The data were obtained in a study of T cell responses to AZD1222 COVID-19 vaccine (dated by TCRdb to about 2021). Concerning the study at large: AZD1222 recipients whose second dose came at about 4 weeks and those whose second dose came at about 12 weeks were combined into one group, since spike-specific TCR depth and breadth did not differ between the two schedules. TCR sequencing was performed for 230 to 250 trial participants, of whom about 210 were given two doses of AZD1222 and roughly 25 were given two doses of MenACWY control vaccine. Trial participants were enrolled by age into subgroups of 18-55, 56-69 and 70-plus years, and about 150, 27 and 61 TCR-sequenced participants, respectively, were included in these subgroups.

What the time point label conveys for this sample: baseline before first vaccination. Vaccinee samples were obtained from the UK trials COV001 and COV002, which included a single-blind randomized controlled phase 2/3 trial of AZD1222 (ChAdOx1 nCoV-19) in healthy adults. For TCRbeta chain sequencing, PBMC samples were collected from trial participants at day 0 and at day 28 after the second dose. Broad study findings and their caveats: Participants were mostly white British and included more females than males, and it was suggested by the authors that clonal diversity may have been underestimated. Because no samples from the day 14 peak response were available, repertoires could be characterized only after the peak T cell response. Nearly half of unique spike-specific TCRs reportedly recognized epitopes outside regions mutated in the B.1.351 and B.1.1.7 variants. Conclusions about previously exposed vaccinees were limited because only six AZD1222 recipients were SARS-CoV-2 seropositive at baseline. Spike-specific TCR breadth and depth rose significantly after two AZD1222 doses compared with day 0 and with MenACWY recipients. The vaccine-associated CD4 TCRs covered the entire spike protein, and the dominant responses fell in regions 160-218 and 743-854. In the small 56-69-year group, the increase in depth fell short of significance, most likely because of low power.

The junction carries 19 bases between V and J, which are trimmed by 5 bases and 6 bases respectively. The CDR3 runs 15 amino acids, cysteine and phenylalanine included. Just CDR3 DNA is preserved here, 45 bases in frame from base 1. CDR1 is given as SNHLY and CDR2 as FYNNEI, both from the germline V gene. The CDR3 regions of human TCRbeta chains were analyzed by immunosequencing. For the original study's pipeline: Repertoire TCRs were checked for matches against a reference library of SARS-CoV-2-specific TCRs that had been generated using the MIRA antigen-specificity platform. Breadth was defined as the fraction of unique TCRs that were SARS-CoV-2-associated. Depth was defined as the fraction of total T cells that were SARS-CoV-2-associated. Using the MIRA data, each spike-specific TCR was assigned both to the spike region to which the TCR was reactive and to a CD4 or CD8 class. Log10-transformed breadth and depth values were compared by one-way ANOVA with Sidak's multiple comparisons tests. TCRdb obtained this table from immuneACCESS and retained in-frame rearrangements with V and J assigned. These tables miss some clones; where compared with another copy, unresolved V genes account for less than half of the shortfall, and the remainder is unexplained. V, J and clone size derive from that table, while D and trimming were established from the DNA sequence. In this sample the table shows over 100,000 clones, almost 95% of which occur a single time. 1.5% to 2% of the sample is in the top ten clones.

This clonotype was sampled from an adult in good health. This specimen consisted of peripheral blood, obtained on day 0 of AZD1222 vaccination. The receptor chain draws on TRBV2 and TRBJ1-1, with TRBD1 perhaps the D gene, on 6 matching bases. The nucleotides read TGTGCCAGCAGTTTACAGGGTCTTAGTAGCGCTGAAGCTTTCTTT. The translation is CASSLQGLSSAEAFF.